The rows below give T cell receptor beta chains drawn from one sample of a study of a mutant IDH1 vaccine in newly diagnosed glioma. Their recognized antigens are unknown. Here immunoSEQ multiplex PCR was the method, and the copy in TCRdb shows in-frame clones only, minus some. The data contain about 81,000 clones, over 75% of them singletons. The sample was PBMCs, taken from a glioma patient whose treatment included an IDH1 peptide vaccine. The receptors stem from a man younger than 40 with glioma. Some clones in this sample may be carry-over from other donors' samples. Both conserved end residues are part of each CDR3. Each record gives: V gene, clone size, D gene, J gene, CDR3 DNA, CDR3 protein. D genes are given only for firm matches. Only part of the rows carry a size: once, few, many, or a class if the clone is expanded.

v_call: TRBV6-5; clone_size: .; d_call: TRBD1; j_call: TRBJ2-7; cdr3_nt: TGTGCCAGCAGTAGACAGGGGGAGTTTGACGAGCAGTACTTC; cdr3_aa: CASSRQGEFDEQYF
v_call: TRBV7-9; clone_size: .; d_call: .; j_call: TRBJ2-3; cdr3_nt: TGTGCCAGCAGCATCCGGGACCCACGGGATGCAGATACGCAGTATTTT; cdr3_aa: CASSIRDPRDADTQYF
v_call: TRBV28; clone_size: .; d_call: TRBD2; j_call: TRBJ2-7; cdr3_nt: TGTGCCAGCAGTTTAAGCGGGGGCTACGAGCAGTACTTC; cdr3_aa: CASSLSGGYEQYF
v_call: TRBV29-1; clone_size: .; d_call: .; j_call: TRBJ2-1; cdr3_nt: TGCAGCGTTGCAAGGGCGGATGAGCAGTTCTTC; cdr3_aa: CSVARADEQFF
v_call: TRBV20-1; clone_size: .; d_call: .; j_call: TRBJ1-1; cdr3_nt: TGCAGTGCTAGGTGGGTACACCAAGCTTTCTTT; cdr3_aa: CSARWVHQAFF
v_call: TRBV5-6; clone_size: .; d_call: .; j_call: TRBJ2-7; cdr3_nt: TGTGCCAGCAGCGTGGCAGCGTCTCTAGCCTCCTACGAGCAGTACTTC; cdr3_aa: CASSVAASLASYEQYF
v_call: TRBV6-1; clone_size: many; d_call: .; j_call: TRBJ2-7; cdr3_nt: TGTGCCAGCAGTGAACATTCCTACGAGCAGTACTTC; cdr3_aa: CASSEHSYEQYF
v_call: TRBV15; clone_size: once; d_call: .; j_call: TRBJ1-6; cdr3_nt: TGTGCCACCAGCAGAGATGGTCTTGATTCACCCCTCCACTTT; cdr3_aa: CATSRDGLDSPLHF
v_call: TRBV10-3; clone_size: .; d_call: TRBD1; j_call: TRBJ2-6; cdr3_nt: TGTGCCATCAGCGGACAGGGTTTAGCATCCGGGGCCAACGTCCTGACTTTC; cdr3_aa: CAISGQGLASGANVLTF
v_call: TRBV6-6; clone_size: .; d_call: .; j_call: TRBJ2-7; cdr3_nt: TGTGCCAGCAGTTACTCGAAAGGGACCGACTACGAGCAGTACTTC; cdr3_aa: CASSYSKGTDYEQYF